This T cell receptor (beta chain) was found in a study of blood T cell repertoires in COVID-19. For the study at large: Sources were T cells, B-cell-depleted T cells, or PBMCs; the material itself was cDNA or gDNA.

Original methodology: Nucleated cell number was recorded as an estimate derived from reference gene primer amplification. The method was immunoSEQ multiplex PCR; TCRdb's version includes in-frame clones alone and lacks a portion of them. From that table come the V and J calls and clone size; the DNA was used to work out D and trimming. The data show around 250,000 clones, around 81% seen once. The study recruited people aged about 18 to 95 years across approximately 24 US areas. CDR3 length equals 14 residues. Trimming stripped 0 bases from V and 2 bases from J, with 8 bases between. Germline assignment: CDR1 LGHNA and CDR2 YNFKEQ.

The sequenced sample consisted of PBMCs or T cells enriched from blood (not recorded which). This receptor was obtained from a man aged 45-65 years who had recovered from COVID-19. The V gene is TRBV4-2, the J gene TRBJ2-7; D is undetermined. DNA for the CDR3: TGTGCCAGCAGCCAAGAAAAGCAGGCCTACGAGCAGTACTTC. The encoded protein is CASSQEKQAYEQYF.